Listed below are T cell receptor beta chains from one sample, sequenced in a study of T cells in Graves' hyperthyroidism and ophthalmopathy. From the multiplex PCR reads, TCRdb called clonotypes with MiXCR, one entry per CDR3 protein. This sample yields about 770,000 distinct CDR3 sequences, of which under 20% are seen a single time; over 15% belongs to the top ten. The specimen sequenced was blood. The receptors here all came from a woman aged 45-60 years with Graves' hyperthyroidism that later progressed to Graves' ophthalmopathy. Each CDR3 is given with its conserved first and last residue.

18	TRBV4-1	TRBJ1-1	CASSQASFPRGTGRVAFF
14	TRBV5-1	TRBJ1-5	CASSLGGNNQPQHF
16	TRBV11-2	TRBJ1-2	CASSLRPSGDPYGYTF
14	TRBV27	TRBJ2-7	CAGAPGGINYEQYF
14	TRBV12-3/TRBV12-4	TRBJ2-5	CASNPAGGRETQYF
15	TRBV7-8	TRBJ1-5	CASSLQGQVNQPQHF
14	TRBV20-1	TRBJ2-1	CSARLRLSYNEQFF
15	TRBV20-1	TRBJ1-6	CSAREGPGLGSPLHF
16	TRBV5-6	TRBJ2-7	CASSLEGAGKYYEQYF
16	TRBV12-3/TRBV12-4	TRBJ1-1	CASRAPSGSGNTEAFF
14	TRBV5-1	TRBJ2-1	CASSAGLASNEQFF
14	TRBV7-2	TRBJ2-1	CASSPGAGWSEQFF
14	TRBV20-1	TRBJ2-1	CSAPPRNSYNEQFF
15	TRBV9	TRBJ1-6	CASSSPSAGYSPLHF
16	TRBV6-1	TRBJ2-1	CASRDLSGASYNEQFF
13	TRBV5-8	TRBJ1-2	CARIRDSYYGYTF
16	TRBV19	TRBJ1-5	CASSINPGQINQPQHF
14	TRBV7-8	TRBJ2-3	CASSPVLAPDTQYF
16	TRBV18	TRBJ2-3	CASSRQGALNTDTQYF
15	TRBV5-1	TRBJ2-1	CASSLDGQGVNEQFF
13	TRBV6-1	TRBJ1-4	CASTRTVNEKLFF
14	TRBV2	TRBJ2-4	CASSEAGTVNIQYF
16	TRBV4-2	TRBJ1-2	CASSQVTGDPYYGYTF
15	TRBV29-1	TRBJ2-1	CSALPGQGAYNEQFF
13	TRBV2	TRBJ1-5	CASRRDRVGPQHF
14	TRBV3-1	TRBJ2-7	CASSQETAFYEQYF
15	TRBV6-1	TRBJ1-6	CASSLAGRANSPLHF
15	TRBV13	TRBJ2-5	CASRRDKRGDETQYF
17	TRBV6-1	TRBJ1-5	CASSEVRGRLVGQPQHF
17	TRBV5-1	TRBJ1-1	CASSLAGSLRVETEAFF
17	TRBV3-1	TRBJ1-3	CASSQDLTGISGNTIYF
15	TRBV3-1	TRBJ2-3	CASSQKSMGEDTQYF
16	TRBV25-1	TRBJ2-6	CASSNWGKTGANVLTF
14	TRBV7-3	TRBJ2-1	CASSQRGGHNEQFF
15	TRBV12-3/TRBV12-4	TRBJ1-1	CASRDSDTPNTEAFF
14	TRBV7-9	TRBJ2-7	CASSLAGETYEQYF
16	TRBV5-1	TRBJ1-1	CASSNSGDLTVTEAFF
11	TRBV20-1	TRBJ1-1	CSASPGAEAFF
16	TRBV6-5	TRBJ2-1	CASSSWTSGSNDEQFF